The 9 T cell receptor beta chains below all came from one sample that was sequenced in a study of cytomegalovirus exposure and HLA in healthy donors. Assay used: immunoSEQ multiplex PCR; TCRdb lists only in-frame clones, some missing. In the table there are some 76,000 clones, 94% of which are singletons. Sequencing was carried out using PBMCs. The receptors derive from a woman aged 18-29 years in good health and CMV-seropositive.

CDR3 amino acids: CASSLKGPLTNEKLFF. CDR3 coding DNA: TGTGCCAGCAGCTTGAAGGGGCCCCTCACTAATGAAAAACTGTTTTTT. The chain combines TRBV5-6 with TRBJ1-4; tentative D call: TRBD1 (5 bases). This CDR3 comprises 16 residues. Deletions cut 1 base from V and 2 bases from J, with 12 bases between. In germline, CDR1 is SGHDT, CDR2 YYEEEE.

The V and J genes are TRBV9 and TRBJ2-2; 10 bases are a match to TRBD2. CDR1 is SGDLS and CDR2 is YYNGEE in the germline V gene. The CDR3 loop spans 16 amino acids. J gave up 0 bases and V 3 bases, and 2 bases lay outside the gene matches. The CDR3 DNA follows: TGTGCCAGCAGCGGAGGGACTAGCGCGAACACCGGGGAGCTGTTTTTT. Its protein is CASSGGTSANTGELFF.

The chain has TRBV4-2 and TRBJ2-3; 11 bases fit TRBD2. Looked up from germline, CDR1 is LGHNA and CDR2 is YNFKEQ. V dropped 4 bases and J dropped 6; count of bases not matched to a gene: 6. CDR3 length equals 15 residues. This chain's CDR3 is CASSPIAGGVDTQYF. The DNA of the CDR3 is TGTGCCAGCAGCCCAATAGCGGGGGGGGTGGATACGCAGTATTTT.

This chain links TRBV28 with TRBJ1-1; D not resolved. The CDR3 length is 14 residues. Germline loops: CDR1 MDHEN, CDR2 SYDVKM. V dropped 6 bases and J dropped 4 bases, with 15 bases sitting between them. CDR3 nucleotide sequence: TGTGCCAGCAGGTACAGCCTTGAAGGCACTGAAGCTTTCTTT. It translates to CASRYSLEGTEAFF.

The chain couples TRBV11-2 to TRBJ2-7; unclear D gene. The CDR3 has 17 amino acids. V shed 2 bases and J shed 2 bases, with 19 bases lying between them. Germline V CDR1 and CDR2: SGHAT, FQNNGV. The CDR3 sequence: CASSLIPFGGPTYEQYF. The CDR3 bases are TGTGCCAGCAGCTTAATCCCGTTCGGCGGTCCAACCTACGAGCAGTACTTC.

This rearrangement joins TRBV11-3 to TRBJ2-1; the match to TRBD1 covers 9 bases. This CDR3 has 15 residues. The trim removed 0 bases at V and 7 bases at J, leaving 4 bases unmatched. CDR1 and CDR2 from the germline V gene are SGHNT and YENEEA. The CDR3 protein is CASSLEDRGGNEQFF. CDR3 DNA sequence: TGTGCCAGCAGCTTAGAGGACAGGGGAGGGAATGAGCAGTTCTTC. The full variable domain, completed using reference TRBV11-3 and TRBJ2-1, is EAGVVQSPRYKIIEKKQPVAFWCNPISGHNTLYWYLQNLGQGPELLIRYENEEAVDDSQLPKDRFSAERLKGVDSTLKIQPAELGDSAVYLCASSLEDRGGNEQFFGPGTRLTVL.

This chain links TRBV11-2 with TRBJ1-2, with 9 bases fitting TRBD1. The trim removed 4 bases at V and 6 bases at J, leaving 6 bases unmatched. Germline-derived CDR1 and CDR2 are SGHAT and FQNNGV. The CDR3 totals 14 residues. Here the CDR3 reads CASSWGQGLDGYTF. In DNA form, the CDR3 reads TGTGCCAGCAGCTGGGGACAGGGTTTAGATGGCTACACCTTC.

This rearrangement joins TRBV28 to TRBJ1-1; 9 bases align to TRBD1. From germline, CDR1 is MDHEN and CDR2 SYDVKM. With 5 bases clipped from V and 7 bases from J, the junction kept 11 bases outside the gene matches. The length of the CDR3 is 15 residues. The CDR3 region has the DNA TGTGCCAGCAGTCCAAGGGACAGGGCGATCCGTGAAGCTTTCTTT. As protein: CASSPRDRAIREAFF.

The genes are TRBV29-1 and TRBJ2-7; a possible D gene is TRBD2 (6 bases). This CDR3 region has 14 residues. Trimming cost V 1 base and J 2 bases, with 12 bases left between them. Germline lookup yields CDR1 SQVTM and CDR2 ANQGSEA. The CDR3 is CSVEVSGSAYEQYF. CDR3 nucleotides: TGCAGCGTTGAAGTGTCCGGGAGCGCCTACGAGCAGTACTTC.